Listed below are T cell receptor beta chains from one sample, sequenced in a study of control samples from healthy donors and cancer patients. The protocol was immunoSEQ multiplex PCR, while the TCRdb copy is restricted to in-frame clones and leaves out a portion. The table has about 54,000 clones, 95% to 96% seen once. The sequencing sample was made of blood. The receptors shown here come from a woman aged 25 to 39 in good health. Both conserved end residues are trimmed from each CDR3. D genes are given only for firm matches.

J: TRBJ2-1
D: .
V: TRBV4-1
CDR3: ASSQGLGRGHYNEQF

J: TRBJ1-6
D: TRBD1
V: TRBV27
CDR3: ASSTTGENSPLH

J: TRBJ1-3
D: .
V: TRBV7-9
CDR3: ASSRTPGASGNTIY

J: TRBJ2-3
D: TRBD2
V: TRBV14
CDR3: ASRHTSGVIATQY

J: TRBJ2-5
D: TRBD2
V: TRBV3-1/TRBV3-2
CDR3: ASSRAGSQETQY

J: TRBJ2-7
D: TRBD1
V: TRBV5-1
CDR3: ASSHPGQSSYEQY

J: TRBJ2-7
D: .
V: TRBV18
CDR3: ASMDSLGEQY

J: TRBJ2-2
D: .
V: TRBV29-1
CDR3: SVEGGRETGELF

J: TRBJ1-2
D: .
V: TRBV7-2
CDR3: ASSSITRSCT

J: TRBJ2-7
D: TRBD1
V: TRBV27
CDR3: ASSFWTGSREQY

J: TRBJ1-2
D: .
V: TRBV18
CDR3: ASSPQRTPPYGYT

J: TRBJ1-5
D: .
V: TRBV30
CDR3: AWSVGGSNLQPQH

J: TRBJ2-5
D: .
V: TRBV11-2
CDR3: ASSLGLNGGGGETQY

J: TRBJ2-6
D: TRBD1
V: TRBV7-9
CDR3: ASSLAGQGHLSGANVLT

J: TRBJ1-5
D: .
V: TRBV28
CDR3: ASSRPTARVNQPQH

J: TRBJ2-1
D: TRBD2
V: TRBV6-5
CDR3: ASSYGGRGGDEQF

J: TRBJ2-5
D: .
V: TRBV28
CDR3: ASSSTGRETQY

J: TRBJ1-4
D: .
V: TRBV6-6
CDR3: ASSYYPGEKLF

J: TRBJ2-3
D: .
V: TRBV9
CDR3: ASSVVGVGTDTQY

J: TRBJ1-5
D: TRBD1
V: TRBV19
CDR3: ASSTDRANDQPQH

J: TRBJ1-2
D: .
V: TRBV18
CDR3: ASSPGRIYGYT

J: TRBJ1-4
D: .
V: TRBV27
CDR3: ASSIRQDGITNEKLF

J: TRBJ1-2
D: .
V: TRBV7-3
CDR3: ASSLTGGMSGYT

J: TRBJ2-7
D: .
V: TRBV7-6
CDR3: ASSLFRESYEQY

J: TRBJ2-7
D: TRBD1
V: TRBV7-2
CDR3: ASSYSGTGVLTTSYEQY

J: TRBJ1-5
D: .
V: TRBV2
CDR3: ATQPGGNQPQH

J: TRBJ2-1
D: TRBD2
V: TRBV19
CDR3: ASRDLAGGYNEQF

J: TRBJ1-5
D: .
V: TRBV4-1
CDR3: ASSLRTDGGQPQH

J: TRBJ1-1
D: .
V: TRBV25-1
CDR3: ASSESGESGGLNTEAF

J: TRBJ1-2
D: .
V: TRBV5-1
CDR3: ASSLGDTTYGYT

J: TRBJ2-1
D: TRBD2
V: TRBV15
CDR3: ATSRGGRALDEQF

J: TRBJ1-4
D: TRBD1
V: TRBV18
CDR3: ASSQDRGFAATNEKLF

J: TRBJ1-5
D: TRBD1
V: TRBV19
CDR3: ASSIGTGGNQPQH

J: TRBJ1-2
D: .
V: TRBV19
CDR3: ASTTRRADGYT

J: TRBJ1-2
D: .
V: TRBV5-5
CDR3: ASSLALATTDNYGYT

J: TRBJ2-7
D: .
V: TRBV19
CDR3: ASSIGVDDEQY

J: TRBJ1-2
D: .
V: TRBV28
CDR3: ASSLTTGSYGYT

J: TRBJ2-2
D: .
V: TRBV5-1
CDR3: ASKSGGSTGELF

J: TRBJ2-1
D: .
V: TRBV12-3/TRBV12-4
CDR3: ASRLTVGNEQF

J: TRBJ2-1
D: .
V: TRBV12-3/TRBV12-4
CDR3: ASSSDANNEQF

J: TRBJ1-2
D: .
V: TRBV6-1
CDR3: ASSETFFWGDGYT

J: TRBJ2-7
D: .
V: TRBV5-4
CDR3: AAGTGPYEQY

J: TRBJ2-2
D: TRBD2
V: TRBV10-1
CDR3: ASSESLLAGGELF

J: TRBJ1-2
D: .
V: TRBV28
CDR3: ASSQFQSEGYT

J: TRBJ1-1
D: TRBD1
V: TRBV15
CDR3: ATSRPRQGGNTEAF

J: TRBJ1-2
D: .
V: TRBV28
CDR3: ASSFGSGMIANYGYT